Listed here are 18 T cell receptor beta chains from one sample, sequenced in a study of identical twins. TCRdb re-analysed the 5' RACE reads in MiXCR, keeping a single row per CDR3 protein. The sample lists roughly 690,000 distinct CDR3 sequences, roughly 6% occurring once. Sequenced input: naive T cells sorted from blood. Source of these receptors: a man in his late teens or twenties in good health.

The rearrangement links TRBV28 to TRBJ1-3; 8 positions match TRBD1. J was trimmed by 4 bases and V by 3 bases; bases with no gene match: 5. This CDR3 region has 15 residues. Germline values: CDR1 MDHEN, CDR2 SYDVKM. The CDR3 DNA follows: TGTGCCAGCAGTTTGTGGACAGGGATCGGAAACACCATATATTTT. It yields the protein CASSLWTGIGNTIYF.

The chain links TRBV27 to TRBJ1-5; D unresolved. Trimming left V 7 bases short and J 7 bases short, with 23 bases between. The V gene's germline CDR1 is MNHEY and CDR2 SMNVEV (reference sequence). The CDR3 extends over 16 amino acids. CDR3 sequence (DNA): TGTGCCAGCAAACCTTCGACCCCAACTGGGATACAGCCCCAGCATTTT. Translated: CASKPSTPTGIQPQHF.

This clonotype came up many times. V usage is TRBV20-1 and J usage is TRBJ1-2, with TRBD1 matching over 11 bases. Germline-derived CDR1 and CDR2 are DFQATT and SNEGSKA (reference sequence). The CDR3 is made up of 14 amino acids. V trimming: 0 bases; J trimming: 7 bases; junction bases outside the gene matches: 4. CDR3 sequence: CSAREDRGLGGYTF. The CDR3 region has the DNA TGCAGTGCTAGAGAGGACAGGGGGCTGGGTGGCTACACCTTC.

This clonotype was detected a few times. The chain employs TRBV10-3 and TRBJ1-6, with a tentative D call TRBD1 (6 bases). This CDR3 is built from 16 residues. CDR1 and CDR2 from the germline V gene are ENHRY and SYGVKD. V shed 2 bases and J shed 0 bases, with 8 bases lying between them. The CDR3 spells CAISEGQSSYNSPLHF. CDR3 DNA: TGTGCCATCAGTGAGGGACAGAGCTCCTATAATTCACCCCTCCACTTT.

This clonotype was recorded a few times. This chain connects TRBV7-2 to TRBJ1-2; no definite D call. Deletions cut 5 bases from V and 6 bases from J, with 10 bases between. The CDR3 runs 12 residues. Germline CDR1 and CDR2: SGHTA and FQGNSA. In DNA, the CDR3 is TGTGCCAGCAGCCGATGGACCCATGGCTACACCTTC. This sequence encodes CASSRWTHGYTF.

This clonotype has a count of ten or more. The gene calls are TRBV30 and TRBJ2-7; D is unclear. V was pared by 0 bases and J by 5 bases, with 5 bases between. This CDR3 has 11 amino acids. CDR1 and CDR2 (germline): GTSNPN, SVGIG (reference sequence). Here the CDR3 reads CAWSVLDEQYF. The CDR3 DNA is TGTGCCTGGAGTGTCCTGGACGAGCAGTACTTC.

The rearrangement links TRBV12-3 or TRBV12-4 to TRBJ2-2, with a weak D call TRBD2 (5 bases). Trimming shortened V by 7 bases and J by 4 bases, and 16 bases separated the two germline ends. The CDR3 spans 15 residues. CDR3 sequence: CASIPRASFTGELFF. In DNA form, the CDR3 reads TGTGCCAGCATTCCGCGGGCTAGCTTCACCGGGGAGCTGTTTTTT.

This clonotype has a handful of counts. The V and J genes are TRBV19 and TRBJ2-6; D call uncertain. The CDR3 runs to 16 residues. Trimming pared 10 bases from V and 0 bases from J, leaving 16 bases between. From germline, CDR1 is LNHDA and CDR2 SQIVND (reference sequence). The CDR3 loop is CATNPRWVSGANVLTF. The CDR3 bases are TGTGCCACCAACCCACGTTGGGTCTCTGGGGCCAACGTCCTGACTTTC. Using reference TRBV19 and TRBJ2-6 for the parts outside the CDR3, the full variable domain is DGGITQSPKYLFRKEGQNVTLSCEQNLNHDAMYWYRQDPGQGLRLIYYSQIVNDFQKGDIAEGYSVSREKKESFPLTVTSAQKNPTAFYLCATNPRWVSGANVLTFGAGSRLTVL.

This clonotype showed up many times. J is TRBJ2-3 and V is TRBV7-2; 11 nucleotides match TRBD2. Germline CDR1 and CDR2: SGHTA and FQGNSA. This CDR3 comprises 17 residues. V shed 5 bases, J shed 1 base, and the junction held 8 bases outside the gene matches. This CDR3 reads CASSPRLAGLGTDTQYF. CDR3 sequence (DNA): TGTGCCAGCAGCCCCAGACTAGCGGGACTGGGCACAGATACGCAGTATTTT.

This clonotype was observed at least ten times. V usage is TRBV6-1 and J usage is TRBJ1-5; D not resolved. V lost 9 bases and J lost 2, with 14 bases in between. Germline V gene data show CDR1 as MNHNS and CDR2 as SASEGT. The length of the CDR3 is 14 residues. The CDR3 bases are TGTGCCAGTAATCTCTGGGAGGGCAATCAGCCCCAGCATTTT. It is translated as CASNLWEGNQPQHF.

This clonotype was detected ten times or more. The chain has TRBV12-3 or TRBV12-4 and TRBJ2-2; D is undetermined. The CDR3 loop spans 15 amino acids. Trimming left V 5 bases short and J 3 bases short, with 13 bases between. The CDR3 spells CASSLQTLDTGELFF. As DNA, the CDR3 is TGTGCCAGCAGTCTCCAGACTCTAGACACCGGGGAGCTGTTTTTT.

Of note for this clonotype: Compared with germline, one end of the junction differs, possibly owing to a read error. J is TRBJ1-1 and V is TRBV5-1, with a possible D match to TRBD1 (6 bases). This CDR3 has 16 amino acids. Germline loops: CDR1 SGHRS, CDR2 YFSETQ. The CDR3 region is CASSQGHNLMNTEAYF. The CDR3 nucleotides are TGCGCCAGCAGCCAGGGACACAATCTGATGAACACTGAAGCTTACTTT.

In its sample, this clonotype was seen many times. The chain links TRBV5-1 to TRBJ1-1, with D unresolved. The germline V and J ends were trimmed by 4 bases and 6 bases, with 16 bases remaining between them. From germline, CDR1 is SGHRS and CDR2 YFSETQ. The length of the CDR3 is 14 residues. The CDR3 nucleotides are TGCGCCAGCAGCATGGTAGATGGGAAGTCTGAAGCTTTCTTT. It codes for CASSMVDGKSEAFF.

V is TRBV28 and J is TRBJ2-7, with a tentative D call TRBD1 (6 bases). The CDR3 is 15 amino acids. Germline values: CDR1 MDHEN, CDR2 SYDVKM. Between the trimmed V and J ends, which lost 6 bases and 3 bases, there was a span of 18 bases. The CDR3 protein is CASSLTDTGSYEQYF. CDR3 nucleotide sequence: TGTGCCAGCAGCTTGACTGACACAGGGAGCTACGAGCAGTACTTC.

This clonotype has just a few counts. The chain couples TRBV4-1 to TRBJ2-7, with 9 positions matching TRBD2. Germline CDR1 MGHRA, CDR2 YSYEKL. CDR3 size: 15 residues. J was trimmed by 7 bases and V by 1 base; bases with no gene match: 8. The CDR3 DNA sequence: TGCGCCAGCAGCCAAGGTGTAGCGGGAGTCTCTGAGCAGTACGTC. It translates to CASSQGVAGVSEQYV.

This clonotype showed up many times. The chain's CDR3 is CASSQEYRSEWQYF. Here the CDR3 DNA reads TGCGCCAGCAGCCAAGAGTATAGGAGCGAGTGGCAGTACTTC. The chain recombines TRBV4-3 with TRBJ2-7; D unresolved. Germline V gene data show CDR1 as LGHNA and CDR2 as YSLEER. V was clipped by 0 bases and J by 9 bases, with 15 bases between them. The CDR3 runs 14 residues.

This clonotype has only a few counts. V gene TRBV24-1 combines with J gene TRBJ2-1; 11 nucleotides line up with TRBD2. The length of the CDR3 is 19 residues. V dropped 4 bases and J dropped 8; count of bases not matched to a gene: 18. The germline V gene has CDR1 KGHDR and CDR2 SFDVKD. The CDR3 reads CATSDRASLTSGSMDEQFF. CDR3 nucleotide sequence: TGTGCCACCAGTGACCGTGCGTCCCTAACTAGCGGGAGTATGGATGAGCAGTTCTTC.

A few counts support this clonotype. The chain has TRBV6-1 and TRBJ2-7, with TRBD1 as a possible D gene (6 bases). Germline values: CDR1 MNHNS, CDR2 SASEGT. The CDR3 has 15 amino acids. Trimming removed 3 bases at V and 5 bases at J, with 17 bases between. CDR3: CASSEGRGLLDEQYV. The CDR3 DNA reads TGTGCCAGCAGTGAGGGCAGGGGCCTTTTGGACGAGCAGTACGTC.